The clone carrying this T cell receptor (beta chain) occurred a few times. Its antigen is currently unknown. This sample is part of a study of T cells after yellow fever vaccination. Study-wide results and caveats: Abundant clonotypes (contaminants from the bulk population) could be present in FACS-sorted repertoires. Once the booster was given, most primary-vaccination clones reappeared, at 95% to 98% for CD4 and 85% to 90% for CD8. Some clonotypes were seen in both the CD4 and the CD8 compartments. These made up a small share and likely arose from convergent recombination.

TCRdb reanalysed the 5' RACE reads using MiXCR and keeps one entry per CDR3 protein. The sample carries 150,000 to 200,000 distinct CDR3 sequences, approximately 9.9% recorded once. The CDR3 spans 13 residues. The V gene's germline CDR1 is SGHRS and CDR2 YFSETQ. Trimming removed 0 bases from V and 4 bases from J, with 8 bases in between. Sequencing was performed on CD8+ T cells sorted from PBMCs, taken 15 days after the yellow fever booster vaccination. The source of this sequence is a man between 18 and 35 years old who received the YFV17D yellow fever vaccine. The chain couples TRBV5-1 to TRBJ2-7, with D unresolved. The CDR3 loop reads CASSLGHLYEQYF. The CDR3 DNA sequence: TGCGCCAGCAGCTTGGGACACCTGTACGAGCAGTACTTC.